The 17 T cell receptor beta chains below all came from one sample that was sequenced in a study of early T cells in non-severe SARS-CoV-2 infection. TCRdb passed the 5' RACE reads through MiXCR, listing each CDR3 protein once. The sample includes fewer than 100,000 distinct CDR3 sequences, 5% to 6.5% of them seen just once. Sequences were obtained from whole blood. All receptors derive from an adult who was a healthcare worker with PCR-confirmed SARS-CoV-2 infection or an uninfected control (not recorded which).

This clonotype has at least ten counts. The chain uses TRBV5-1 and TRBJ1-2; no reliable D call. Looked up from germline, CDR1 is SGHRS and CDR2 is YFSETQ. V lost 4 bases and J 0 bases, leaving 16 bases between the germline ends. The CDR3 length is 16 residues. CDR3 in amino acids: CASSPSPRITNYGYTF. The CDR3 DNA is TGCGCCAGCAGCCCCAGCCCACGGATCACTAACTATGGCTACACCTTC.

The V gene is TRBV10-3, the J gene TRBJ2-7; 11 positions agree with TRBD1. The CDR3 spans 15 residues. In germline, CDR1 is ENHRY, CDR2 SYGVKD. V shed 3 bases, J shed 7 bases, and the junction held 8 bases outside the gene matches. The CDR3 DNA reads TGTGCCATCAGTGAACCCGGACAGGGGGCGGGGGAGCAGTACTTC. This translates into CAISEPGQGAGEQYF.

This clonotype was picked up a small number of times. This chain connects TRBV18 to TRBJ1-1, with no clear D. In germline, CDR1 is KGHSH, CDR2 LQKENI. V dropped 5 bases and J dropped 0 bases, with 7 bases sitting between them. The CDR3 length is 13 residues. The CDR3 spells CASSGPVNTEAFF. The CDR3 DNA sequence: TGTGCCAGCTCAGGACCAGTGAACACTGAAGCTTTCTTT.

The chain combines TRBV5-8 with TRBJ2-3, with 15 bases that match TRBD2. Per germline, CDR1 SGHTS and CDR2 YDEGEE. The CDR3 totals 17 residues. Trimming took 4 bases from V and 6 from J; bases not matched to a gene: 9. The CDR3 sequence: CASSEGLAGGRLDTQYF. CDR3 nucleotide sequence: TGTGCCAGCAGCGAGGGACTAGCGGGGGGACGGTTGGATACGCAGTATTTT. Looking up the rest from reference TRBV5-8 and TRBJ2-3 gives the full variable domain: EAGVTQSPTHLIKTRGQQATLRCSPISGHTSVYWYQQALGLGLQFLLWYDEGEERNRGNFPPRFSGRQFPNYSSELNVNALELEDSALYLCASSEGLAGGRLDTQYFGPGTRLTVL.

This clonotype was recorded a few times. V gene TRBV25-1 combines with J gene TRBJ2-7; no definite D call. The CDR3 spans 12 residues. V gave up 4 bases and J gave up 3 bases, with 7 bases separating them. The germline V gene encodes CDR1 MGHDK and CDR2 SYGVNS. DNA for the CDR3: TGTGCCAGCAGTGTATACGGCTACGAGCAGTACTTC. The encoded protein is CASSVYGYEQYF.

This sequence joins TRBV7-9 and TRBJ1-1; D is perhaps TRBD1 (5 bases). The V end lost 5 bases, the J end lost 8 bases, and 12 bases lay between the germline ends. Germline V lookup: CDR1 SEHNR, CDR2 FQNEAQ (reference sequence). This CDR3 has 12 residues. The CDR3 coding sequence is TGTGCCAGCAGCCAGGGCACCGGAGAAGCTTTCTTT. The encoded protein is CASSQGTGEAFF. The whole variable domain, filled in from reference TRBV7-9 and TRBJ1-1, reads DTGVSQNPRHKITKRGQNVTFRCDPISEHNRLYWYRQTLGQGPEFLTYFQNEAQLEKSRLLSDRFSAERPKGSFSTLEIQRTEQGDSAMYLCASSQGTGEAFFGQGTRLTVV.

This clonotype was observed at least ten times. The V gene is TRBV6-2 or TRBV6-3, the J gene TRBJ2-2, with 11 bases matching TRBD2. The trim removed 6 bases at V and 4 bases at J, leaving 7 bases unmatched. This CDR3 is built from 16 residues. Germline CDR1 and CDR2: MNHEY and SVGEGT. In nucleotides, the CDR3 is TGTGCCAGCAGAGCGGCCCTAGCGGGGGGCACCGGGGAGCTGTTTTTT. It is translated as CASRAALAGGTGELFF.

The chain is built from TRBV5-6 and TRBJ1-1; D is unclear. CDR3 length equals 13 residues. The ends were cut back, 6 bases at V and 4 bases at J, with 13 bases in the middle. Germline lookup yields CDR1 SGHDT and CDR2 YYEEEE. CDR3 sequence (DNA): TGTGCCAGCACCCTAACATGGGGCACTGAAGCTTTCTTT. It encodes CASTLTWGTEAFF.

This clonotype was counted ten times or more. V and J are TRBV6-2 or TRBV6-3 and TRBJ2-1, with D perhaps matching TRBD1 (6 bases). Trimming stripped 5 bases from V and 5 bases from J, with 22 bases between. The germline V gene encodes CDR1 MNHEY and CDR2 SVGEGT. The CDR3 has 17 amino acids. The CDR3, as DNA: TGTGCCAGCAGTGGCCACCTCCAGGGGCCCCTAAACAATGAGCAGTTCTTC. Its protein product is CASSGHLQGPLNNEQFF.

The chain couples TRBV18 to TRBJ2-3; no clear D gene. CDR1 and CDR2 (germline): KGHSH, LQKENI. V shed 3 bases and J shed 4 bases, with 2 bases lying between them. This CDR3 has 11 amino acids. The CDR3 coding sequence is TGTGCCAGCTCACCCGCAGATACGCAGTATTTT. It codes for CASSPADTQYF.

This clonotype appeared many times. This rearrangement joins TRBV5-1 to TRBJ2-5; the match to TRBD1 covers 9 bases. Germline V gives CDR1 SGHRS, CDR2 YFSETQ. With V trimmed by 3 bases and J by 2 bases, 5 bases remained unmatched. This CDR3 is built from 15 residues. The CDR3 DNA reads as TGCGCCAGCAGCTCCGGGACAGGGTTTCAAGAGACCCAGTACTTC. Protein product: CASSSGTGFQETQYF.

V and J are TRBV20-1 and TRBJ2-3, with unresolved D. Trimming took off 1 base at V and 2 bases at J, with 7 bases between the two ends. In germline, CDR1 is DFQATT, CDR2 SNEGSKA (reference sequence). The CDR3 loop spans 13 amino acids. CDR3 in DNA: TGCAGTGCTAGAGCGGGCTACACAGATACGCAGTATTTT. This codes for CSARAGYTDTQYF.

The V gene is TRBV6-5, the J gene TRBJ2-7; D not certain. Germline lookup yields CDR1 MNHEY and CDR2 SVGAGI. Trimming took 6 bases from V and 2 from J, leaving 11 bases between them. CDR3 length: 13 residues. This chain's CDR3 is CASSRTEAYEQYF. The CDR3 DNA reads TGTGCCAGCAGCCGGACGGAAGCCTACGAGCAGTACTTC.

The rearrangement joins TRBV2 to TRBJ1-5; D call uncertain. Germline V gene sequence: CDR1 SNHLY, CDR2 FYNNEI. V was pared by 4 bases and J by 4 bases, with 11 bases between. This CDR3 contains 14 residues. In nucleotides, the CDR3 is TGTGCCAGCAGTGTCTGGCAGTTTAATCAGCCCCAGCATTTT. Translation gives CASSVWQFNQPQHF.

Many counts were recorded for this clonotype. V usage is TRBV6-2 or TRBV6-3 and J usage is TRBJ2-1; 7 bases are shared with TRBD1. Germline V gives CDR1 MNHEY, CDR2 SVGEGT. V was pared by 6 bases and J by 7 bases, with 12 bases of the junction left unmatched. There are 15 residues in the CDR3. Here the CDR3 DNA reads TGTGCCAGCAGAACCGGGACAGTGAGTCATAATGAGCAGTTCTTC. This encodes CASRTGTVSHNEQFF.

The count of this clonotype is one. The genes are TRBV29-1 and TRBJ2-1; D is possibly TRBD1 (6 bases). Trimming removed 8 bases from V and 3 bases from J, with 11 bases in between. Germline V gene lookup returns CDR1 SQVTM and CDR2 ANQGSEA. CDR3 length: 12 residues. The CDR3 DNA follows: TGCAGCCAGACAGGCAGCTACAATGAGCAGTTCTTC. Translation: CSQTGSYNEQFF.

This clonotype was picked up many times. The chain is built from TRBV20-1 and TRBJ2-3; no clear D. Per the germline V gene, CDR1 is DFQATT and CDR2 is SNEGSKA (reference sequence). The V and J ends lost 3 bases and 0 bases respectively, with 16 bases between them. CDR3 length: 16 amino acids. This CDR3 is CSASLALRSSTDTQYF. The CDR3 nucleotides read TGCAGTGCTAGCTTAGCCCTGAGGAGTAGCACAGATACGCAGTATTTT.